This T cell receptor beta chain was retrieved from a study of radiotherapy plus CTLA-4 blockade in lung cancer. Across the study: Around 20% of enrolled patients responded objectively, and about 30% had disease control. Study observations and caveats: Peripheral blood showed expansion of tumor-derived TCR clones after radiotherapy and ipilimumab.

This clone occurred once. What it binds is unknown. The CDR3 spans 20 residues. Germline V gene lookup returns CDR1 SGHTA and CDR2 FQGTGA. Losses at the gene ends were 1 base for V and 3 bases for J; bases not matched to a gene: 6. Patients in the study, people with chemo-refractory metastatic non-small-cell lung cancer, received focal radiation plus ipilimumab CTLA-4 blockade. Clones were read by immunoSEQ multiplex PCR, and TCRdb kept only the in-frame ones, dropping some. In the table there are 53,000 or so clones, roughly 90% of which are singletons. Sample: peripheral blood, taken from a patient treated with radiotherapy plus ipilimumab. The source is a human donor with non-small cell lung cancer that progressed on radiotherapy plus ipilimumab. Some clones in this sample may be carry-over from other donors' samples. The V and J genes are TRBV7-3 and TRBJ2-6; 16 bases line up with TRBD2. The CDR3 sequence is CASSLIGTSGGAGGANVLTF. CDR3 coding DNA: TGTGCCAGCAGCTTAATAGGGACTAGCGGGGGGGCCGGTGGGGCCAACGTCCTGACTTTC.